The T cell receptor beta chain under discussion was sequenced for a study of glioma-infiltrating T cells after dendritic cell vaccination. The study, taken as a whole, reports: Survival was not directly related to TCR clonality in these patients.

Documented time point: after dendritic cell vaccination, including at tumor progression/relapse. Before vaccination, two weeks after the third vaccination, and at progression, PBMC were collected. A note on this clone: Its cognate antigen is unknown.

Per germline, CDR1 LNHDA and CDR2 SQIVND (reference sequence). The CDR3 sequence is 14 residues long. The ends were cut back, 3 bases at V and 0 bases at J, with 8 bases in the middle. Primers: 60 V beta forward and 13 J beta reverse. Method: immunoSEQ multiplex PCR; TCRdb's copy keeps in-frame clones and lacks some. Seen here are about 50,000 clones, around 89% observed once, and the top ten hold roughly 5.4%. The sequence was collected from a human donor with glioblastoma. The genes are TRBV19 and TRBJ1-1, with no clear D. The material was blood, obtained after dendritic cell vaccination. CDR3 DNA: TGTGCCAGTAGTATCTGGACTATGAACACTGAAGCTTTCTTT. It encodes CASSIWTMNTEAFF.